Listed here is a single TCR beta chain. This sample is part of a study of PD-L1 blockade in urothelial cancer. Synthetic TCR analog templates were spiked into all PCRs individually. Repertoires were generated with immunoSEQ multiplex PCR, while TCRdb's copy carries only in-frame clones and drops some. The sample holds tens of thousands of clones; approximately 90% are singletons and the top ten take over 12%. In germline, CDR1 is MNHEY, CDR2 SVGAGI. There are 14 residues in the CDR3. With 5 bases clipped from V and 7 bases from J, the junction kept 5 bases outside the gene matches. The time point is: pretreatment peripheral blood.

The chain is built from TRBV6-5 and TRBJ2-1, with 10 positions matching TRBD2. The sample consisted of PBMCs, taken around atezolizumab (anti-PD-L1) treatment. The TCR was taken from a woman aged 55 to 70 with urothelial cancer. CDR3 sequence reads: CASSKSGRGNEQFF. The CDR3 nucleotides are TGTGCCAGCAGTAAGAGCGGGAGGGGGAATGAGCAGTTCTTC.